The clone carrying this TCR beta chain was seen a few times. Its antigen is not identified. Treatment meaning: oral pan-JAK inhibitor, 5-10 mg twice daily. This record comes from a study of CD8+ T cells in alopecia areata. Notes on the study in general: Besides other cells, scalp samples also yield sequences of resident alphabeta T cells from normal skin.

Trimming at V came to 7 bases and at J to 0 bases, leaving 5 bases not matched to a gene. The CDR3 covers 15 residues. The germline V gene has CDR1 SNHLY and CDR2 FYNNEI. RNA, once extracted, was reverse transcribed into cDNA for use as the sequencing template. This table comes from immunoSEQ multiplex PCR, and its TCRdb copy is limited to in-frame clones, with some not included. The data hold about 120,000 clones, with about 50% observed a single time. The TCR comes from a human donor with alopecia areata. This material consisted of CD4+ T cells sorted from blood, taken at week 4, from a patient treated with tofacitinib. This sequence joins TRBV2 and TRBJ2-2, with TRBD1 matching over 7 bases. CDR3 loop: CASTWGQPNTGELFF. The CDR3, as DNA: TGTGCCAGCACGTGGGGACAGCCGAACACCGGGGAGCTGTTTTTT. The whole variable domain, filled in from reference TRBV2 and TRBJ2-2, reads EPEVTQTPSHQVTQMGQEVILRCVPISNHLYFYWYRQILGQKVEFLVSFYNNEISEKSEIFDDQFSVERPDGSNFTLKIRSTKLEDSAMYFCASTWGQPNTGELFFGEGSRLTVL.